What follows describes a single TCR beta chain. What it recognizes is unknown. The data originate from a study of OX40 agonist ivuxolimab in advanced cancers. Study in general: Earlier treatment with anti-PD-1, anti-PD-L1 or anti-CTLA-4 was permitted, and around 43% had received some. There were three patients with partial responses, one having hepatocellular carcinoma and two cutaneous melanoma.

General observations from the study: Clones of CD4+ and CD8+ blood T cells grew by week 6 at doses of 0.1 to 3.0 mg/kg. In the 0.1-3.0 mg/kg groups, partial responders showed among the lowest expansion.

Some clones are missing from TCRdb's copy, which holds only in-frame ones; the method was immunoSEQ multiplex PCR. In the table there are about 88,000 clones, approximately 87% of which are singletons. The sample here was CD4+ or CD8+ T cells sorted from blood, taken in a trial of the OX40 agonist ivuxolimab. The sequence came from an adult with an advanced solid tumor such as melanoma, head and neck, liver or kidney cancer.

CDR3 residues: CASSRRDRFAEAFF. CDR3 DNA sequence: TGTGCCAGCAGCCGACGCGACAGGTTCGCTGAAGCTTTCTTT. The J gene is TRBJ1-1, the V gene TRBV7-8; a weak D match, TRBD1 (6 bases). This CDR3 has 14 residues. V was cut by 5 bases and J by 6 bases, with 16 bases left in between. Germline assignment: CDR1 SGHVS and CDR2 FQNEAQ.